Listed here is a single T cell receptor (beta chain). The source of the sample is a study of blood T cell repertoires in COVID-19. Assay used: immunoSEQ multiplex PCR; TCRdb lists only in-frame clones, some missing. The sample includes 200,000 to 300,000 clones, approximately 86% of them seen just once. The germline CDR1 and CDR2 sequences are DFQATT and SNEGSKA (reference sequence). Between the trimmed V and J ends, which lost 3 bases and 8 bases, there was a span of 8 bases. This CDR3 contains 11 residues. V usage is TRBV20-1 and J usage is TRBJ2-1; tentatively, D is TRBD2 (5 bases). This receptor was obtained from a woman aged 25 to 39 who had recovered from COVID-19. The sequencing input was peripheral blood. The CDR3 sequence: CSASRSDEQFF. As DNA, the CDR3 is TGCAGTGCTAGCCGTAGCGATGAGCAGTTCTTC.